These 23 T cell receptor beta chains originate from one sample sequenced in a study of Graves' ophthalmopathy and Graves' hyperthyroidism. RNA served as the template for amplifying TCR beta CDR3 regions. HTBI-primed RT-PCR formed the first round, and a multiplex PCR formed the second. TCRdb redid the calling of the multiplex PCR reads with MiXCR, one entry per CDR3 protein. This sample has about half a million distinct CDR3 sequences; under 15% occur once, and the top ten carry over 7.5%. Sequenced: blood. The receptors derive from a woman in her twenties or thirties with Graves' ophthalmopathy.

Regarding this clonotype: The junction shows a germline mismatch at one end, possibly a read error. V gene TRBV6-1 combines with J gene TRBJ1-2; a weak D match, TRBD1 (5 bases). This CDR3 region has 13 residues. Germline CDR1 and CDR2: MNHNS and SASEGT. CDR3 in amino acids: CASSPGTPNGYSF. CDR3 bases: TGTGCCAGCAGTCCCGGGACCCCAAATGGCTACAGCTTC.

The V call is TRBV12-3 or TRBV12-4, the J call TRBJ1-1; the D is unclear. Deletions cut 6 bases from V and 11 bases from J, with 13 bases between. This CDR3 has 11 amino acids. The CDR3 loop reads CASSLDPGAFF. CDR3 bases: TGTGCCAGCAGCTTGGACCCTGGGGCTTTCTTT.

This clonotype has at least ten counts. The V call is TRBV14, the J call TRBJ2-7; D unclear. There are 18 residues in the CDR3. Germline CDR1 and CDR2: SGHDN and FVKESK. V was pared by 1 base and J by 5 bases, with 24 bases between. The CDR3 DNA reads TGTGCCAGCAGCCAAGTTAATCTTCCGAAGTCTGCTAACGACGAGCAGTACTTC. This sequence encodes CASSQVNLPKSANDEQYF.

This clonotype was observed at least ten times. J is TRBJ2-5 and V is TRBV4-1; 7 positions agree with TRBD2. J was trimmed by 5 bases and V by 3 bases; bases with no gene match: 15. The CDR3 runs 17 residues. Germline CDR1 MGHRA, CDR2 YSYEKL. DNA of the CDR3: TGCGCCAGCAGCCACTCCATCTCCAGACTAGCCGCCGAGACCCAGTACTTC. It encodes CASSHSISRLAAETQYF.

The chain is built from TRBV27 and TRBJ2-5; the match to TRBD1 covers 11 bases. This CDR3 comprises 16 residues. V shed 4 bases, J shed 6 bases, and the junction held 10 bases outside the gene matches. CDR1 is MNHEY, CDR2 SMNVEV, per germline (reference sequence). The CDR3 loop is CASSSYGTGGLQTQYF. The CDR3 DNA follows: TGTGCCAGCAGTTCTTACGGGACAGGGGGTTTGCAGACCCAGTACTTC.

This clonotype was counted many times. The chain is built from TRBV5-5 and TRBJ2-5, with 12 bases aligning to TRBD2. The CDR3 runs 16 residues. V was clipped by 3 bases and J by 5 bases; unmatched bases: 8. Germline CDR1 SGHKS, CDR2 YYEKEE (reference sequence). Written as DNA, the CDR3 is TGTGCCAGCAGCTCTTTACTAGCGGGGGGCGCGGAGACCCAGTACTTC. Protein product: CASSSLLAGGAETQYF.

This clonotype was counted between two and nine times. The chain uses TRBV5-6 and TRBJ2-5; no firm D call. In germline, CDR1 is SGHDT, CDR2 YYEEEE. The V and J ends lost 4 bases and 4 bases respectively, with 8 bases between them. This CDR3 is built from 12 residues. The CDR3 DNA reads TGTGCCAGCAGCACGGATTTAGAGACCCAGTACTTC. It codes for CASSTDLETQYF.

In this sample, this clonotype turned up many times. The V gene is TRBV12-3 or TRBV12-4, the J gene TRBJ2-7, with TRBD2 matching over 7 bases. V trimming: 6 bases; J trimming: 5 bases; junction bases outside the gene matches: 13. The CDR3 is 15 amino acids. CDR3 residues: CASSPGLEPGHEQYF. The CDR3 DNA reads TGTGCCAGCAGCCCAGGACTAGAACCGGGCCACGAGCAGTACTTC.

The sample holds many counts of this clonotype. The rearrangement links TRBV18 to TRBJ2-5, with 7 bases lining up with TRBD2. Per germline, CDR1 KGHSH and CDR2 LQKENI. The CDR3 is 15 amino acids. After removal of 2 bases from V and 0 bases from J, the junction contained 3 bases not matched to a gene. CDR3 DNA: TGTGCCAGCTCACCAGCGGGAGAAAACCAAGAGACCCAGTACTTC. Its translation is CASSPAGENQETQYF.

This clonotype was seen many times. The germline gene is not matched at one end of the junction; a read error may be the cause. V is TRBV27 and J is TRBJ2-7; 8 nucleotides agree with TRBD2. CDR3 size: 13 residues. CDR1 MNHEY and CDR2 SMNVEV come from the germline V gene (reference sequence). CDR3 in DNA: TGTGCCAGCAGCAGGACTAGCTCCAACGAGCAGTACTTC. It encodes CASSRTSSNEQYF.

This clonotype was counted ten times or more. CDR3 loop: CATMAHRAPFEQYF. In nucleotides, the CDR3 is TGTGCCACCATGGCGCACAGAGCACCCTTCGAGCAGTACTTC. This sequence joins TRBV24-1 and TRBJ2-7; D gene ambiguous. The CDR3 is 14 residues long. The germline gives CDR1 KGHDR, CDR2 SFDVKD. V lost 8 bases to trimming and J lost 6 bases, with 19 bases between them.

This clonotype was counted ten times or more. V is TRBV2 and J is TRBJ2-7; D may be TRBD1 or TRBD2 (6 bases each). This CDR3 region has 15 residues. Trimming shortened V by 1 base and J by 0 bases, and 10 bases separated the two germline ends. CDR1 SNHLY and CDR2 FYNNEI come from the germline V gene. The CDR3 reads CASSEVAGHSYEQYF. Written as DNA, the CDR3 is TGTGCCAGCAGTGAAGTGGCGGGACACTCCTACGAGCAGTACTTC.

This clonotype is a singleton in its sample. This sequence joins TRBV29-1 and TRBJ1-2; 10 bases map to TRBD1. Losses at the gene ends were 3 bases for V and 8 bases for J; bases not matched to a gene: 9. The CDR3 is made up of 14 amino acids. CDR1 and CDR2 (germline): SQVTM, ANQGSEA. This CDR3 reads CSVDTGQGLRGYTF. Here the CDR3 DNA reads TGCAGCGTTGACACGGGACAGGGGTTGCGAGGCTACACCTTC.

This clonotype was counted at least ten times. The J gene is TRBJ2-7, the V gene TRBV7-2, with 10 bases fitting TRBD2. This CDR3 is built from 15 residues. Germline CDR1 and CDR2: SGHTA and FQGNSA. V trimming: 5 bases; J trimming: 0 bases; junction bases outside the gene matches: 4. In nucleotides, the CDR3 is TGTGCCAGCAGCCCTAGCGGGGGCCACTCCTACGAGCAGTACTTC. It is translated as CASSPSGGHSYEQYF.

The gene calls are TRBV27 and TRBJ2-7; no reliable D call. This CDR3 is 14 amino acids long. With 0 bases removed from V and 3 bases from J, the gap between germline ends came to 9 bases. Per the germline V gene, CDR1 is MNHEY and CDR2 is SMNVEV (reference sequence). CDR3 in amino acids: CASSLSSGGYEQYF. CDR3 DNA sequence: TGTGCCAGCAGTTTATCGTCCGGCGGCTACGAGCAGTACTTC.

The sample holds many counts of this clonotype. This chain uses TRBV12-5 with TRBJ2-5, with 8 nucleotides matching TRBD2. Per the germline V gene, CDR1 is LGHNT and CDR2 is FRNRAP. V was pared by 6 bases and J by 5 bases, with 5 bases of the junction left unmatched. The length of the CDR3 is 13 residues. The CDR3 sequence: CASGHGGGETQYF. In nucleotides, the CDR3 is TGTGCTAGTGGACACGGGGGGGGTGAGACCCAGTACTTC.

At least ten counts were recorded for this clonotype. This rearrangement joins TRBV11-2 to TRBJ2-2, with TRBD2 matching 7 bases. Trimming removed 5 bases from V and 7 bases from J; junction bases left unmatched: 13. CDR3 length: 16 amino acids. Germline V CDR1 and CDR2: SGHAT, FQNNGV. The CDR3 sequence is CASSRGLAGVGGELFF. The CDR3 DNA sequence: TGTGCCAGCAGCCGAGGACTGGCGGGAGTTGGCGGGGAGCTGTTTTTT.

The rearrangement joins TRBV3-1 to TRBJ1-1; D gene unclear. Trimming removed 0 bases at V and 12 bases at J, with 11 bases between. The CDR3 has 12 residues. Per the germline V gene, CDR1 is LGHDT and CDR2 is YNNKEL (reference sequence). In DNA, the CDR3 is TGTGCCAGCAGCCAAGAGGGATGGGAATCTTTCTTT. It translates to CASSQEGWESFF.

The table lists this clonotype with many counts. In DNA form, the CDR3 reads TGTGCCAGCGTGGGGCGGGGCTACGAGCAGTACTTC. This gives the protein CASVGRGYEQYF. The chain combines TRBV28 with TRBJ2-7; TRBD2 might be the D (6 bases). This CDR3 has 12 amino acids. Per the germline V gene, CDR1 is MDHEN and CDR2 is SYDVKM. Trimming took 8 bases from V and 3 from J, leaving 11 bases between them.

This clonotype occurred many times. The chain carries TRBV5-1 and TRBJ1-2, with D perhaps matching TRBD1 (5 bases). Per germline, CDR1 SGHRS and CDR2 YFSETQ. The ends were cut back, 3 bases at V and 4 bases at J, with 16 bases in the middle. CDR3 length: 15 residues. The CDR3 here is CASSSGTFGGYGYTF. DNA of the CDR3: TGCGCCAGCAGCTCCGGGACCTTCGGTGGCTATGGCTACACCTTC. Full variable domain (outside the CDR3, taken from reference TRBV5-1 and TRBJ1-2): KAGVTQTPRYLIKTRGQQVTLSCSPISGHRSVSWYQQTPGQGLQFLFEYFSETQRNKGNFPGRFSGRQFSNSRSEMNVSTLELGDSALYLCASSSGTFGGYGYTFGSGTRLTVV.

In regard to this clonotype: One base away lies a much larger clone, so this may be a sequencing read error. This chain connects TRBV10-3 to TRBJ1-1; D remains unclear. The germline CDR1 and CDR2 sequences are ENHRY and SYGVKD. The CDR3 runs 15 residues. CDR3 in DNA: TGTGCAAACCACGCGGCGGAGCCTACGAACACTGAAGGTTTCTTT. It specifies CANHAAEPTNTEGFF.

This clonotype was counted ten times or more. The genes are TRBV24-1 and TRBJ1-2; 7 nucleotides line up with TRBD1. Germline CDR1 is KGHDR and CDR2 is SFDVKD. This CDR3 is built from 14 residues. Trimming at V came to 3 bases and at J to 8 bases, leaving 8 bases not matched to a gene. CDR3 nucleotide sequence: TGTGCCACCAGTGATCCCCGACAGGGACTCGGCTACACCTTC. Protein: CATSDPRQGLGYTF.

This clonotype was recorded many times. The rearrangement joins TRBV6-1 to TRBJ1-1; D gene uncertain. Germline CDR1 reads MNHNS; CDR2 reads SASEGT. This CDR3 has 15 amino acids. V was shortened by 1 base and J by 4 bases, with 13 bases between the two germline ends. CDR3 residues: CASSEDVGMATEAFF. In nucleotides, the CDR3 is TGTGCCAGCAGTGAAGATGTAGGGATGGCCACTGAAGCTTTCTTT.